This TCR beta chain was found in a study of T cells in Graves' hyperthyroidism and ophthalmopathy. With 3 bases removed from V and 5 bases from J, the gap between germline ends came to 14 bases. In germline, CDR1 is DFQATT, CDR2 SNEGSKA (reference sequence). The CDR3 runs 13 residues. The study, taken as a whole, reports: Most clonotypes expanded in thyroid above 0.001 were likewise present in blood. Ophthalmopathy prediction by the model preceded onset by a median roughly 6 months.

The investigators amplified TCR beta CDR3 regions from RNA transcripts. During a first-round RT-PCR of the TCR CDR3, the HTBI primer set was used. Each CDR3 protein gets one entry after TCRdb re-called the multiplex PCR reads with MiXCR. This sample has roughly 510,000 distinct CDR3 sequences, with roughly 45% found just once. In the case of this clonotype: Its antigen is undetermined.

The sequenced sample was peripheral blood or thyroid tissue (not recorded which). V gene TRBV20-1 combines with J gene TRBJ2-7; the D is unclear. The TCR was taken from an adult woman with Graves' disease, either hyperthyroidism or ophthalmopathy (not recorded which). The CDR3 spells CSARSTLRNEQYF. The DNA of the CDR3 is TGCAGTGCTAGGTCTACTCTCAGGAACGAGCAGTACTTC.